This is a list of T cell receptor beta chains from one sample in a study of T cell responses to AZD1222 COVID-19 vaccine. Profiling relied on immunoSEQ multiplex PCR, and the TCRdb table lists in-frame clones only, not all of them. Of some 140,000 clones detected, roughly 93% appear once; the ten largest clones hold roughly 7%. Sequencing was performed on peripheral blood, taken 28 days after the second AZD1222 dose. The source of these receptors is an adult who received the AZD1222 COVID-19 vaccine. Both conserved end residues are part of each CDR3. A D gene is named only where the DNA matches it firmly. The listing skips clone size in some rows; elsewhere it reads once, few, many or a size class.

d_call clone_size j_call v_call cdr3_aa cdr3_nt
- - TRBJ1-6 TRBV5-1 CASSEGTARDSPLHF TGCGCCAGCAGCGAAGGGACCGCCAGGGATTCACCCCTCCACTTT
TRBD1 - TRBJ2-2 TRBV28 CASRSTGGVGELFF TGTGCCAGCAGATCGACAGGGGGTGTCGGGGAGCTGTTTTTT
- - TRBJ1-2 TRBV30 CAWRRGDLRTPGYTF TGTGCCTGGAGGCGGGGGGACCTCCGGACCCCCGGCTACACCTTC
- once TRBJ1-2 TRBV2 CASSDSLGSGYTF TGTGCCAGCAGTGACTCCCTGGGTAGTGGCTACACCTTC
- - TRBJ1-5 TRBV2 CASNDGHGVQPQHF TGTGCCAGCAACGATGGCCACGGGGTTCAGCCCCAGCATTTT
- - TRBJ1-1 TRBV10-3 CAISESRLGESEAFF TGTGCCATCAGTGAGTCGAGGTTGGGGGAAAGTGAAGCTTTCTTT
- - TRBJ1-4 TRBV29-1 CSAEMPGTDHNEKLFF TGCAGCGCCGAAATGCCTGGGACCGACCATAATGAAAAACTGTTTTTT
TRBD2 - TRBJ2-5 TRBV7-2 CATSVAGGQETQYF TGTGCAACATCCGTAGCGGGGGGGCAAGAGACCCAGTACTTC
- - TRBJ2-5 TRBV7-2 CASRTSGGLETQYF TGTGCCAGCAGAACGTCGGGGGGCCTAGAGACCCAGTACTTC
- - TRBJ1-6 TRBV6-4 CASSRGDNSPLHF TGTGCCAGCAGTAGGGGGGATAATTCACCCCTCCACTTT
- - TRBJ1-1 TRBV5-6 CASSLGRLRSTEAFF TGTGCCAGCAGCTTGGGACGACTACGAAGCACTGAAGCTTTCTTT
- - TRBJ2-6 TRBV19 CASSWGYRSSGANVLTF TGTGCCAGTAGTTGGGGGTACAGGAGCTCTGGGGCCAACGTCCTGACTTTC
- few TRBJ2-2 TRBV27 CASSQYTGELFF TGTGCCAGCAGTCAATACACCGGGGAGCTGTTTTTT
TRBD2 - TRBJ2-1 TRBV2 CASSVLLAGGRLFF TGTGCCAGCAGTGTTTTGCTAGCGGGGGGGAGATTATTCTTC
TRBD1 once TRBJ2-3 TRBV19 CASSIGGQPTDTQYF TGTGCCAGTAGTATAGGGGGACAGCCCACAGATACGCAGTATTTT
- - TRBJ1-1 TRBV4-1 CASSHAVGAEAFF TGCGCCAGCAGCCATGCTGTGGGCGCTGAAGCTTTCTTT
- - TRBJ1-5 TRBV27 CASRVDYNQPQHF TGTGCCAGCAGAGTTGACTACAATCAGCCCCAGCATTTT
- - TRBJ1-2 TRBV3-1/TRBV3-2 CASSQDRIGGAGYYGYTF TGTGCCAGCAGCCAAGATAGGATAGGCGGGGCAGGATACTATGGCTACACCTTC
- - TRBJ1-6 TRBV25-1 CASSSTRGRGYNSPLHF TGTGCCAGCAGTTCGACCCGGGGCAGGGGATATAATTCACCCCTCCACTTT
- - TRBJ2-7 TRBV9 CASSEETGYYEQYF TGTGCCAGCAGCGAAGAAACAGGGTACTACGAGCAGTACTTC
TRBD2 - TRBJ2-1 TRBV7-2 CASSLSPGGRINEQFF TGTGCCAGCAGCTTATCCCCTGGCGGGAGGATAAATGAGCAGTTCTTC
- - TRBJ1-1 TRBV9 CASSVAGSTEAFF TGTGCCAGCAGCGTAGCAGGGAGCACTGAAGCTTTCTTT
- - TRBJ1-2 TRBV30 CAWGLMANYGYTF TGTGCCTGGGGCCTTATGGCTAACTATGGCTACACCTTC
TRBD2 - TRBJ2-3 TRBV5-1 CASSRPAGGQIDTQYF TGCGCCAGCAGCAGACCAGCGGGGGGGCAGATAGATACGCAGTATTTT
- - TRBJ2-7 TRBV28 CASNSALRGYEQYF TGTGCCAGCAATTCGGCCTTGAGGGGCTACGAGCAGTACTTC
TRBD1 - TRBJ2-5 TRBV7-8 CASSFLQGIQETQYF TGTGCCAGCAGCTTCCTACAGGGGATCCAAGAGACCCAGTACTTC
- - TRBJ2-7 TRBV6-5 CASSLGDSYEQYF TGTGCCAGCAGCCTTGGGGACTCCTACGAGCAGTACTTC
TRBD2 - TRBJ2-1 TRBV7-8 CASSLLGLGGSYNEQFF TGTGCCAGCAGCTTGTTGGGACTAGGGGGCTCCTACAATGAGCAGTTCTTC
- once TRBJ1-5 TRBV19 CASSMGGQLQHF TGTGCCAGTAGTATGGGGGGGCAGCTTCAGCATTTT
- - TRBJ1-2 TRBV6-2/TRBV6-3 CASSSTGLDVSYTF TGTGCCAGCAGCTCGACAGGCCTCGATGTAAGCTACACCTTC
- - TRBJ1-1 TRBV18 CASSPFSYRATEAFF TGTGCCAGCTCACCATTTTCATACAGGGCCACTGAAGCTTTCTTT
- - TRBJ1-4 TRBV5-5 CASSQMGTHEKLFF TGTGCCAGCAGCCAAATGGGGACCCATGAAAAACTGTTTTTT
- - TRBJ1-3 TRBV9 CASSPSGFVASGNTIYF TGTGCCAGCAGCCCCAGTGGGTTCGTAGCCTCTGGAAACACCATATATTTT
- - TRBJ2-4 TRBV2 CASSLRREDTYLGNIQYF TGTGCCAGCAGTCTCCGACGCGAGGACACTTACCTTGGGAACATTCAGTACTTC
- - TRBJ1-1 TRBV5-1 CASSLVGLRGGTEAFF TGCGCCAGCAGCTTGGTGGGCCTCAGGGGAGGCACTGAAGCTTTCTTT
- - TRBJ2-1 TRBV9 CASSLSSGDHNEQFF TGTGCCAGCAGCTTAAGTTCCGGGGACCACAATGAGCAGTTCTTC
TRBD1 - TRBJ1-2 TRBV14 CASSPGQAGYGYTF TGTGCCAGCAGTCCGGGACAGGCGGGCTATGGCTACACCTTC
- - TRBJ2-3 TRBV3-1/TRBV3-2 CASSQDSADTQYF TGTGCCAGCAGCCAAGATAGTGCAGATACGCAGTATTTT
- - TRBJ1-1 TRBV5-1 CASSTGSPEAFF TGCGCCAGCAGCACGGGGAGTCCTGAAGCTTTCTTT
- - TRBJ1-3 TRBV9 CASSDGGGTTGNTIYF TGTGCCAGCAGCGATGGAGGAGGAACGACTGGAAACACCATATATTTT
TRBD1 - TRBJ1-2 TRBV6-5 CASSSHRTGVDGYTF TGTGCCAGCAGCTCCCATCGGACAGGGGTTGATGGCTACACCTTC
- - TRBJ2-5 TRBV30 CAWNMNQETQYF TGTGCCTGGAACATGAACCAAGAGACCCAGTACTTC
TRBD1 - TRBJ2-1 TRBV10-3 CAISDPGTGGHGEQFF TGTGCCATCAGTGACCCAGGGACAGGGGGTCACGGTGAGCAGTTCTTC
TRBD1 - TRBJ2-1 TRBV5-4 CASTSGTGVNEQFF TGTGCCAGCACCTCCGGGACAGGGGTTAATGAGCAGTTCTTC
- - TRBJ1-4 TRBV5-1 CASSSGRNEKLFF TGCGCCAGCAGTTCTGGACGGAATGAAAAACTGTTTTTT
- once TRBJ2-3 TRBV7-2 CASSPGGSGPDTQYF TGTGCCAGCAGCCCAGGGGGGAGCGGCCCCGATACGCAGTATTTT
- - TRBJ1-5 TRBV7-9 CASSLGYQPQHF TGTGCCAGCAGCTTAGGCTATCAGCCCCAGCATTTT
- - TRBJ1-1 TRBV7-9 CASSLRMALGTEAFF TGTGCCAGCAGCCTCAGGATGGCCTTGGGCACTGAAGCTTTCTTT
TRBD2 - TRBJ2-3 TRBV19 CASRPGLAGTDTQYF TGTGCCAGTAGACCAGGACTAGCGGGCACAGATACGCAGTATTTT
- - TRBJ1-6 TRBV21-1 CASSKAGTDGAPLHF TGTGCCAGCAGCAAAGCAGGGACCGACGGAGCACCCCTCCACTTT
- - TRBJ2-1 TRBV15 CATSSYRRGNEQFF TGTGCCACCAGTTCGTACAGGAGGGGGAATGAGCAGTTCTTC
- - TRBJ1-6 TRBV27 CASRPFNSPLHF TGTGCCAGCAGACCCTTCAATTCACCCCTCCACTTT
- - TRBJ1-4 TRBV4-2 CASSDVRYPDEKLFF TGTGCCAGCTCGGACGTCAGGTATCCAGATGAAAAACTGTTTTTT
- - TRBJ1-1 TRBV5-1 CASTFPGQTNTEAFF TGCGCCAGCACCTTCCCCGGACAGACGAACACTGAAGCTTTCTTT
- - TRBJ2-5 TRBV2 CASSGPGPRGETQYF TGTGCCAGCAGTGGACCGGGACCTAGAGGAGAGACCCAGTACTTC
- few TRBJ2-1 TRBV5-1 CASSLAQYNEQFF TGCGCCAGCAGCTTGGCACAGTACAATGAGCAGTTCTTC
- - TRBJ2-7 TRBV5-6 CASSRQDYEQYF TGTGCCAGCAGCAGACAGGACTACGAGCAGTACTTC
TRBD1 - TRBJ1-2 TRBV4-3 CASSPQKGAGGYTF TGCGCCAGCAGCCCTCAAAAGGGGGCAGGTGGCTACACCTTC